The 3 T cell receptor beta chains below come from one sample, sequenced in a study of OX40 agonist ivuxolimab in advanced cancers. Here immunoSEQ multiplex PCR was the method, and the copy in TCRdb shows in-frame clones only, minus some. The sample contains 35,000 to 45,000 clones, around 87% of which appear only once. The sample was CD4+ or CD8+ T cells sorted from blood, taken in a trial of the OX40 agonist ivuxolimab. The receptors shown here come from an adult with an advanced solid tumor such as melanoma, head and neck, liver or kidney cancer.

DNA of the CDR3: TGTGCCAGCAGTTCGACAGGGGGCGCAACTAATGAAAAACTGTTTTTT. The encoded protein is CASSSTGGATNEKLFF. This chain connects TRBV28 to TRBJ1-4; 10 bases line up with TRBD1. V dropped 4 bases and J dropped 0; count of bases not matched to a gene: 2. Per germline, CDR1 MDHEN and CDR2 SYDVKM. The CDR3 runs to 16 residues.

In this sample, this clone turned up a few times. The V gene is TRBV7-8, the J gene TRBJ2-7; D ambiguous. V was pared by 4 bases and J by 2 bases, with 12 bases between. The CDR3 spans 14 residues. In germline, CDR1 is SGHVS, CDR2 FQNEAQ. CDR3 sequence reads: CASSSTRATYEQYF. The CDR3 nucleotides read TGTGCCAGCAGCTCGACCCGAGCGACCTACGAGCAGTACTTC.

The rearrangement joins TRBV5-8 to TRBJ2-7; TRBD1 aligns across 9 bases. The trim removed 1 base at V and 3 bases at J, leaving 2 bases unmatched. This CDR3 contains 14 residues. Per the germline V gene, CDR1 is SGHTS and CDR2 is YDEGEE. Here the CDR3 DNA reads TGTGCCAGCAGCTTGAGGGACAGGGACTACGAGCAGTACTTC. Its translation: CASSLRDRDYEQYF.